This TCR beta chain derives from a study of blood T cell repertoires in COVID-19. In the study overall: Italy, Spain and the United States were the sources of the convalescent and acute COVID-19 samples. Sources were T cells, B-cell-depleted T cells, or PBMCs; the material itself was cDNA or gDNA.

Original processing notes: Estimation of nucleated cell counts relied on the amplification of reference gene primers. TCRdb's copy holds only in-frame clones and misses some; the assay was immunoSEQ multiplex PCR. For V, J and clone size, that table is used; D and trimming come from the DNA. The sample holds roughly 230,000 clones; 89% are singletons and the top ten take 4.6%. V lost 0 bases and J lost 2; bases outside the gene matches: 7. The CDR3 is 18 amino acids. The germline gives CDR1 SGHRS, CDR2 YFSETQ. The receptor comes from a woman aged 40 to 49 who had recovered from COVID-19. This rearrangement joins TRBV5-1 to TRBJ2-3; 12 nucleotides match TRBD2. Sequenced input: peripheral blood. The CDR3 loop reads CASSLGLAGGPLTDTQYF. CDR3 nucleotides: TGCGCCAGCAGCTTGGGCCTAGCGGGAGGGCCACTCACAGATACGCAGTATTTT.